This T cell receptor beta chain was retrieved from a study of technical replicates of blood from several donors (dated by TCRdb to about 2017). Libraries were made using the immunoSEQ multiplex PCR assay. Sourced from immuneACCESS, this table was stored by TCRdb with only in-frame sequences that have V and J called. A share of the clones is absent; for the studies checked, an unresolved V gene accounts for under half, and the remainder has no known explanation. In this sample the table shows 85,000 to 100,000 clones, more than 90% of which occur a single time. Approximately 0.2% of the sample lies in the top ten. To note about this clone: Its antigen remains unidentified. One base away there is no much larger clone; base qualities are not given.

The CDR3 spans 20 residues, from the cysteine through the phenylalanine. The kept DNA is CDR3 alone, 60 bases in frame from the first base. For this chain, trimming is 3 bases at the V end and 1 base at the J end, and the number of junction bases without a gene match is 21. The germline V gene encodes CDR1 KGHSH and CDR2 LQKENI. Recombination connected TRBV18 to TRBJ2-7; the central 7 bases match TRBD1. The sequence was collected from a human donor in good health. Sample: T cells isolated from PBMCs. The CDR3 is CASSPRVNWDMGQPSYEQYF. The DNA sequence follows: TGTGCCAGCTCACCGCGCGTAAACTGGGACATGGGACAGCCATCCTACGAGCAGTACTTC.